These 9 T cell receptor beta chains share one sample of origin, sequenced in a study of OX40 agonist ivuxolimab in advanced cancers. Produced via immunoSEQ multiplex PCR; TCRdb's table is partial and in-frame only. This sample has about 83,000 clones, with over 75% found just once. This material consisted of CD4+ or CD8+ T cells sorted from blood, taken in a trial of the OX40 agonist ivuxolimab. Source of these receptors: an adult with an advanced solid tumor such as melanoma, head and neck, liver or kidney cancer.

This chain joins TRBV5-1 and TRBJ2-5, with D possibly being TRBD1 (6 bases). Trimming left V 1 base short and J 2 bases short, with 15 bases between. The CDR3 spans 16 residues. Germline CDR1 SGHRS, CDR2 YFSETQ. The CDR3 is CASSLNRQRGQETQYF. For the CDR3, the DNA is TGCGCCAGCAGCTTGAACCGACAGAGGGGGCAAGAGACCCAGTACTTC.

The rearrangement joins TRBV18 to TRBJ1-2, with a possible D match to TRBD1 (6 bases). The CDR3 covers 16 residues. Germline CDR1 reads KGHSH; CDR2 reads LQKENI. V gave up 1 base and J gave up 3 bases, with 15 bases separating them. Here the CDR3 DNA reads TGTGCCAGCTCACCACTGGGACAACCCCTGGACTATGGCTACACCTTC. This translates into CASSPLGQPLDYGYTF.

The CDR3 loop reads CATSRGGDRAIQYF. The CDR3 region has the DNA TGTGCCACCAGCAGAGGGGGGGACCGGGCCATTCAGTACTTC. The chain links TRBV15 to TRBJ2-4, with a weak D call TRBD2 (6 bases). The CDR3 is made up of 14 amino acids. Trimming left V 1 base short and J 9 bases short, with 13 bases between. Germline CDR1 is LNHNV and CDR2 is YYDKDF (reference sequence).

The chain has TRBV5-1 and TRBJ1-2, with a tentative D call TRBD1 (5 bases). V lost 0 bases and J 5 bases, leaving 5 bases between the germline ends. Germline-derived CDR1 and CDR2 are SGHRS and YFSETQ. This CDR3 is 12 amino acids long. This CDR3 reads CASSLGQYGYTF. CDR3 DNA: TGCGCCAGCAGCTTGGGACAGTATGGCTACACCTTC.

The rearrangement links TRBV30 to TRBJ1-2, with 7 bases that match TRBD1. CDR3 length: 13 residues. V shed 4 bases and J 4 bases; nucleotides not matched to a gene: 6. The germline V gene encodes CDR1 GTSNPN and CDR2 SVGIG (reference sequence). The CDR3 loop reads CAWTRQGGYGYTF. CDR3 bases: TGTGCCTGGACCCGCCAGGGGGGCTATGGCTACACCTTC.

This chain joins TRBV5-5 and TRBJ2-7; no definite D call. This CDR3 region has 14 residues. CDR1 and CDR2 (germline): SGHKS, YYEKEE (reference sequence). With 1 base removed from V and 2 bases from J, the gap between germline ends came to 10 bases. CDR3: CASSLMTEPYEQYF. The CDR3 DNA sequence: TGTGCCAGCAGCTTGATGACTGAGCCCTACGAGCAGTACTTC.

V gene TRBV7-9 combines with J gene TRBJ2-2, with D tentatively TRBD1 (6 bases). Germline assignment: CDR1 SEHNR and CDR2 FQNEAQ (reference sequence). V was clipped by 6 bases and J by 3 bases, with 14 bases between them. The CDR3 totals 15 residues. The CDR3 loop reads CASRKYRDDTGELFF. CDR3 bases: TGTGCCAGCAGGAAGTACAGGGACGACACCGGGGAGCTGTTTTTT.

The chain couples TRBV10-1 to TRBJ1-1; possibly TRBD1 for D (6 bases). V was shortened by 2 bases and J by 5 bases, with 12 bases between the two germline ends. Germline lookup yields CDR1 WNHNN and CDR2 SYGVQD (reference sequence). CDR3 length: 14 amino acids. The CDR3 sequence: CASSEAGTITEAFF. For the CDR3, the DNA is TGCGCCAGCAGTGAGGCCGGGACAATAACTGAAGCTTTCTTT.

This clone was detected once. V gene TRBV4-1 combines with J gene TRBJ1-6; TRBD1 is a possible D gene (5 bases). The CDR3 is 17 amino acids. V lost 0 bases and J 0 bases, leaving 9 bases between the germline ends. Per germline, CDR1 MGHRA and CDR2 YSYEKL. CDR3 bases: TGCGCCAGCAGCCAAGACCAGGGTGGCTCCTATAATTCACCCCTCCACTTT. Amino acid sequence: CASSQDQGGSYNSPLHF.